This T cell receptor (beta chain) was identified in a study of blood T cell repertoires in COVID-19. Germline lookup yields CDR1 SGHDT and CDR2 YYEEEE. The length of the CDR3 is 14 residues. Trimming left V 0 bases short and J 12 bases short, with 16 bases between. Method: immunoSEQ multiplex PCR; TCRdb's copy keeps in-frame clones and lacks some. The sample has over 110,000 clones; approximately 90% are singletons. The V gene is TRBV5-6, the J gene TRBJ2-1, with D possibly TRBD2 on 7 matching bases. This clonotype was sampled from a human donor in a cohort sampled during active COVID-19. Sequenced input: peripheral blood. In DNA form, the CDR3 reads TGTGCCAGCAGCTTGGCCGGGGGGCGAGAGGGGCAGTTCTTC. This translates into CASSLAGGREGQFF.